These T cell receptor beta chains were read from a single sample in a study of T cells in Graves' hyperthyroidism and ophthalmopathy. One entry per CDR3 protein, called by TCRdb with MiXCR from the multiplex PCR reads. The sample records 700,000 or so distinct CDR3 sequences, 16% being singletons. The specimen was blood. Source of these receptors: a man younger than 30 with Graves' hyperthyroidism. CDR3s include the opening cysteine and the closing phenylalanine or tryptophan. Each record gives: clone size, D gene, J gene, CDR3 length, V gene, CDR3 protein, CDR3 DNA. A D gene is named only where the DNA matches it firmly. A row's size may be missing; if present it is once, few, many or a size class.

many,-,TRBJ2-7,13,TRBV18,CASSPSAGVEQYF,TGTGCCAGCTCACCATCGGCTGGGGTCGAGCAGTACTTC
few,-,TRBJ2-2,13,TRBV20-1,CSVGGDPIGELFF,TGCAGTGTGGGCGGCGATCCTATCGGGGAGCTGTTTTTT
few,-,TRBJ1-2,14,TRBV6-5,CASSYSREANGYTF,TGTGCCAGCAGTTACTCGAGGGAAGCGAATGGCTACACCTTC
many,-,TRBJ1-2,17,TRBV5-5,CASSLDDRHLPNYGYTF,TGTGCCAGCAGCTTAGACGACAGGCATCTCCCCAACTATGGCTACACCTTC
many,TRBD1,TRBJ1-1,15,TRBV18,CASSPRTGLNTEAFF,TGTGCCAGCTCACCACGGACAGGGTTGAACACTGAAGCTTTCTTT
many,TRBD2,TRBJ2-7,15,TRBV6-1,CASSSPRGDPYEQYF,TGTGCCAGCAGTTCGCCCCGGGGGGACCCCTACGAGCAGTACTTC
few,TRBD1,TRBJ1-3,16,TRBV28,CASSPWTGGTGNTIYF,TGTGCCAGCAGTCCATGGACAGGGGGTACTGGAAACACCATATATTTT
-,TRBD2,TRBJ2-3,17,TRBV6-1,CASSDPPGTSNTDTQYF,TGTGCCAGCAGTGACCCCCCCGGGACTAGTAACACGGATACGCAGTATTTT
-,TRBD2,TRBJ2-1,15,TRBV10-3,CAISDPQPAGGPQFF,TGTGCCATCAGTGACCCTCAACCCGCGGGAGGGCCCCAGTTCTTC
-,TRBD1,TRBJ2-2,19,TRBV6-9,CASSYHRLRDRVHSGELFF,TGTGCCAGCAGCTACCATAGGCTCCGGGACAGGGTTCATTCAGGGGAGCTGTTTTTT
many,TRBD2,TRBJ2-7,15,TRBV7-8,CASSLGVSGSHEQYF,TGTGCCAGCAGCTTAGGGGTTAGCGGGAGCCACGAGCAGTACTTC
many,-,TRBJ1-1,14,TRBV5-1,CASSSATVNTEAFF,TGCGCCAGCAGCTCGGCGACTGTGAACACTGAAGCTTTCTTT
-,-,TRBJ2-1,11,TRBV11-2,CGVRGYNEQFF,TGTGGAGTCCGGGGCTACAATGAGCAGTTCTTC
many,-,TRBJ1-1,14,TRBV20-1,CSARDRADNTEAFF,TGCAGTGCTAGAGATAGAGCAGACAACACTGAAGCTTTCTTT
few,-,TRBJ2-5,13,TRBV24-1,CATSDSGQETQYF,TGTGCCACCAGTGATTCCGGCCAAGAGACCCAGTACTTC
-,-,TRBJ2-5,10,TRBV29-1,CSVPQETQYF,TGCAGCGTGCCTCAAGAGACCCAGTACTTC
few,-,TRBJ2-2,15,TRBV12-3/TRBV12-4,CASSQSGRLTGELFF,TGTGCCAGCAGTCAGTCGGGACGGCTCACCGGGGAGCTGTTTTTT
many,-,TRBJ1-1,11,TRBV28,CASSLRSEAFF,TGTGCCAGCAGTTTACGCAGTGAAGCTTTCTTT
-,TRBD1,TRBJ2-5,16,TRBV29-1,CSTSGGQGQIRETQYF,TGCAGCACAAGCGGAGGACAGGGCCAGATTCGGGAGACCCAGTACTTC